What follows are 23 T cell receptor beta chains derived from one specimen sequenced in a study of blood T cells in healthy people across ages. Through a sample-barcoded 5' primer and a J-beta primer mix, a second PCR was run for roughly 6 to 11 cycles. TCRdb reanalysed the 5' RACE reads using MiXCR and keeps one entry per CDR3 protein. The data show over 1,300,000 distinct CDR3 sequences, approximately 59% seen once. Material for sequencing was blood. The source is a young man in good health.

This chain joins TRBV6-5 and TRBJ2-4; the match to TRBD1 covers 7 bases. With 5 bases clipped from V and 13 bases from J, the junction kept 8 bases outside the gene matches. Germline CDR1 is MNHEY and CDR2 is SVGAGI. The CDR3 consists of 12 residues. The CDR3 reads CASSRDSGVQYF. CDR3 DNA sequence: TGTGCCAGCAGTAGGGACAGTGGGGTGCAGTACTTC.

The J gene is TRBJ1-2, the V gene TRBV7-9, with a tentative D call TRBD1 (5 bases). There are 12 residues in the CDR3. Germline-derived CDR1 and CDR2 are SEHNR and FQNEAQ (reference sequence). Between the trimmed V and J ends, which lost 9 bases and 10 bases, there was a span of 18 bases. The DNA for the CDR3 is TGTGCCAGTCGGACCGGTAGGGGAACCTACACCTTC. It translates to CASRTGRGTYTF.

The rearrangement uses TRBV5-1 and TRBJ1-1; D remains ambiguous. This CDR3 has 14 residues. Germline V lookup: CDR1 SGHRS, CDR2 YFSETQ. The V gene lost 4 bases and the J gene lost 1 base, with 11 bases spanning the gap. CDR3 in amino acids: CASSGARTNTEAFF. The CDR3 DNA follows: TGCGCCAGCAGCGGCGCCCGGACGAACACTGAAGCTTTCTTT.

This chain links TRBV7-9 with TRBJ2-5; D ambiguous. Judging by the DNA end, TRBJ2-7 fits better; the J call may be wrong. The V gene's germline CDR1 is SEHNR and CDR2 FQNEAQ (reference sequence). CDR3 length equals 14 residues. CDR3 region: CASSPILGSNEQYF. The DNA for the CDR3 is TGTGCCAGCAGCCCCATCTTGGGATCCAACGAGCAGTACTTC.

On this clonotype itself: An end of the junction does not agree with germline; a read error may underlie this. This chain uses TRBV7-7 with TRBJ2-5; tentatively, D is TRBD2 (5 bases). Per germline, CDR1 SSHAT and CDR2 FNYEAQ (reference sequence). The CDR3 totals 13 residues. The CDR3 DNA reads TGTGCTAGCAGCCGGGTAGCGCAAGAGACCCAGTACTTC. Translation: CASSRVAQETQYF.

To note about this clonotype: The junction differs from germline at one of its ends, possibly a read error. The chain is built from TRBV6-2 or TRBV6-3 and TRBJ2-1; 11 bases agree with TRBD2. The CDR3 is made up of 18 amino acids. Germline CDR1 MNHEY, CDR2 SVGEGT. This CDR3 is CTSSSFMTSGKINNEQFF. The DNA of the CDR3 is TGTACCAGCAGTTCCTTCATGACTAGCGGGAAAATAAACAATGAGCAGTTCTTC.

The gene calls are TRBV9 and TRBJ2-7; 7 nucleotides agree with TRBD1. The CDR3 spans 15 residues. J lost 0 bases, V lost 3 bases, and 6 bases had no gene match. Germline CDR1 and CDR2: SGDLS and YYNGEE. CDR3 amino acids: CASSADRSSSYEQYF. The CDR3 DNA reads as TGTGCCAGCAGCGCGGACAGGTCTAGCTCCTACGAGCAGTACTTC.

This chain links TRBV14 with TRBJ1-4; D uncertain. Germline-derived CDR1 and CDR2 are SGHDN and FVKESK. This CDR3 has 15 residues. V was cut by 4 bases and J by 1 base, with 10 bases left in between. CDR3 bases: TGTGCCAGCAGCCCGGGCCCCCAAACTAATGAAAAACTGTTTTTT. This gives the protein CASSPGPQTNEKLFF.

This clonotype has ten or more counts. V gene TRBV29-1 combines with J gene TRBJ2-1, with D perhaps matching TRBD2 (6 bases). CDR1 SQVTM and CDR2 ANQGSEA come from the germline V gene. This CDR3 has 12 residues. With 7 bases removed from V and 4 bases from J, the gap between germline ends came to 11 bases. As DNA, the CDR3 is TGCAGCGGTGGGACTCCTTACAATGAGCAGTTCTTC. It codes for CSGGTPYNEQFF.

V is TRBV6-5 and J is TRBJ2-6; TRBD1 is a possible D gene (6 bases). V shed 9 bases and J shed 6 bases, with 12 bases lying between them. This CDR3 is 13 amino acids long. Germline CDR1 reads MNHEY; CDR2 reads SVGAGI. The CDR3 loop reads CAREGTQANVLTF. CDR3 in DNA: TGTGCCAGGGAAGGGACACAGGCCAACGTCCTGACTTTC.

This chain links TRBV7-2 with TRBJ2-7; 7 bases line up with TRBD1. The CDR3 runs 14 residues. V lost 6 bases, J lost 2 bases, and 7 bases stayed unmatched. Germline V lookup: CDR1 SGHTA, CDR2 FQGNSA. For the CDR3, the DNA is TGTGCCAGCAGACTCACACAGGGGACCTACGAGCAGTACTTC. It specifies CASRLTQGTYEQYF.

The chain joins TRBV3-1 to TRBJ2-2, with 9 bases identical to TRBD2. The CDR3 runs to 15 residues. CDR1 is LGHDT and CDR2 is YNNKEL in the germline V gene (reference sequence). J was trimmed by 6 bases and V by 3 bases; bases with no gene match: 5. This CDR3 is CASSQRGGLSGELFF. The CDR3 DNA follows: TGTGCCAGCAGCCAGCGGGGGGGCTTATCCGGGGAGCTGTTTTTT.

This chain connects TRBV4-1 to TRBJ1-5; D is ambiguous. The V end lost 4 bases, the J end lost 7 bases, and 11 bases lay between the germline ends. Germline-derived CDR1 and CDR2 are MGHRA and YSYEKL. The CDR3 extends over 13 amino acids. The CDR3 coding sequence is TGCGCCAGCAGCCTTCCAGGTGGGCAGCCCCAGCATTTT. Amino acid sequence: CASSLPGGQPQHF.

This chain uses TRBV3-1 with TRBJ2-1; D possibly corresponds to TRBD2 (6 bases). The length of the CDR3 is 15 residues. Germline V CDR1 and CDR2: LGHDT, YNNKEL (reference sequence). V lost 4 bases and J lost 10, with 20 bases in between. Here the CDR3 reads CASSPHGGAVDEQFF. The CDR3 DNA sequence: TGTGCCAGCAGCCCCCATGGAGGGGCGGTGGACGAGCAGTTCTTC.

J is TRBJ2-5 and V is TRBV11-2, with 10 bases identical to TRBD2. V lost 0 bases to trimming and J lost 0 bases; unmatched junction nucleotides: 1. The CDR3 runs to 16 residues. The germline gives CDR1 SGHAT, CDR2 FQNNGV. This CDR3 reads CASSLDSGGYQETQYF. In nucleotides, the CDR3 is TGTGCCAGCAGCTTAGATAGCGGGGGGTACCAAGAGACCCAGTACTTC.

The V and J genes are TRBV7-8 and TRBJ2-1, with TRBD2 matching over 7 bases. Germline V gene sequence: CDR1 SGHVS, CDR2 FQNEAQ. Trimming took 0 bases from V and 4 from J; bases not matched to a gene: 6. This CDR3 comprises 16 residues. CDR3 sequence: CASSLAGGVRYNEQFF. CDR3 nucleotides: TGTGCCAGCAGCTTAGCGGGGGGGGTTCGGTACAATGAGCAGTTCTTC.

The V call is TRBV5-6, the J call TRBJ2-1; D perhaps matches TRBD2 (6 bases). The J call may be in error: the DNA end matches TRBJ2-7 better. Germline V gene data show CDR1 as SGHDT and CDR2 as YYEEEE. This CDR3 spans 14 amino acids. CDR3 DNA sequence: TGTGCCAGCAGGCCCGGGACTTGGCCCTACGAGCAGTACTTC. Encoded protein: CASRPGTWPYEQYF.

The chain recombines TRBV5-1 with TRBJ2-5; D is undetermined. The CDR3 extends over 16 amino acids. Trimming removed 2 bases at V and 11 bases at J, with 25 bases between. Germline loops: CDR1 SGHRS, CDR2 YFSETQ. The CDR3 DNA reads TGCGCCAGCAGCTTCCCCCGGCTCCGTACCTACAATGAGCAGTACTTC. This encodes CASSFPRLRTYNEQYF.

The chain joins TRBV28 to TRBJ2-1, with TRBD1 matching over 8 bases. Germline CDR1 MDHEN, CDR2 SYDVKM. This CDR3 is 20 amino acids long. V was clipped by 4 bases and J by 6 bases; unmatched bases: 23. The DNA for the CDR3 is TGTGCCAGCAGTTCAACAATCAGGGGGCGATTTTTGGTGTTGACCAATGAGCAGTTCTTC. Its translation is CASSSTIRGRFLVLTNEQFF.

V usage is TRBV3-1 and J usage is TRBJ2-5; a weak D match, TRBD2 (5 bases). Deletions cut 6 bases from V and 4 bases from J, with 15 bases between. CDR1 is LGHDT and CDR2 is YNNKEL in the germline V gene (reference sequence). The CDR3 is made up of 14 amino acids. The CDR3 nucleotides are TGTGCCAGCAGTCCGCAACTAGGCCCAGAGACCCAGTACTTC. Its translation is CASSPQLGPETQYF.

The V call is TRBV4-3, the J call TRBJ2-7; no clear D gene. The CDR3 spans 16 residues. V lost 1 base, J lost 2 bases, and 15 bases lay in between. The germline CDR1 and CDR2 sequences are LGHNA and YSLEER. In DNA, the CDR3 is TGCGCCAGCAGCCAAGTAGATAGGCAGGCTACCTACGAGCAGTACTTC. It encodes CASSQVDRQATYEQYF.

This clonotype appeared once. The chain recombines TRBV20-1 with TRBJ2-5; TRBD2 aligns across 9 bases. The V gene's germline CDR1 is DFQATT and CDR2 SNEGSKA (reference sequence). V shed 0 bases and J 5 bases; nucleotides not matched to a gene: 7. The CDR3 consists of 15 residues. The CDR3 nucleotides are TGCAGTGCTAGAGATGCGGGGGGGGCCACTGAGACCCAGTACTTC. It encodes CSARDAGGATETQYF.

The chain joins TRBV3-1 to TRBJ1-1, with D unresolved. Germline V lookup: CDR1 LGHDT, CDR2 YNNKEL (reference sequence). Trimming shortened V by 4 bases and J by 1 base, and 16 bases separated the two germline ends. CDR3 length: 16 residues. This CDR3 is CASSPEVGNSNTEAFF. DNA for the CDR3: TGTGCCAGCAGCCCAGAGGTGGGGAACTCGAACACTGAAGCTTTCTTT.